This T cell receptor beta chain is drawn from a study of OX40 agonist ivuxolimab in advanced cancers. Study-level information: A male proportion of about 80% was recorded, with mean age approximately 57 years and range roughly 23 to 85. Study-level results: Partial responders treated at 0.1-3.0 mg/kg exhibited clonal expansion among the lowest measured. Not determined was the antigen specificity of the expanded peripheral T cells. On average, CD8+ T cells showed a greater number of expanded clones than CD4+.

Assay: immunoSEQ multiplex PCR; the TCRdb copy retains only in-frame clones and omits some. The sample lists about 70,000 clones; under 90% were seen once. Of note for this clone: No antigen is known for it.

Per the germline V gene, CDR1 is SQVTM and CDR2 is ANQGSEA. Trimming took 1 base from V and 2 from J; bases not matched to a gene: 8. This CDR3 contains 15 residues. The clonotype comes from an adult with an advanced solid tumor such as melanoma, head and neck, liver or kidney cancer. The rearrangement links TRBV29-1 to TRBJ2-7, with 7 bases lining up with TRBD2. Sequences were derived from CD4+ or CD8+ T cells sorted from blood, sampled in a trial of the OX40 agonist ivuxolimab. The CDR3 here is CSVEALPGGPYEQYF. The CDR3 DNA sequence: TGCAGCGTTGAAGCGCTTCCGGGGGGACCCTACGAGCAGTACTTC.